This note documents a single T cell receptor beta chain sequence. This specimen comes from a study of blood T cell repertoires in COVID-19. Study details: Acute-phase and convalescent COVID-19 samples originated in the United States, Italy and Spain. PBMCs, B-cell-depleted T cells, or T cells provided the cDNA or gDNA that made up the material.

Assay used: immunoSEQ multiplex PCR; TCRdb lists only in-frame clones, some missing. The repertoire has a few hundred thousand clones, roughly 80% of them found once; the top ten carry about 1.3%. This CDR3 is 15 amino acids long. The germline V gene encodes CDR1 MDHEN and CDR2 SYDVKM. Trimming at V came to 5 bases and at J to 7 bases, leaving 14 bases not matched to a gene. The rearrangement links TRBV28 to TRBJ2-7, with 7 bases that match TRBD2. This receptor was taken from a woman aged 40 to 55 with acute COVID-19. Sequences were obtained from PBMCs or T cells enriched from blood (not recorded which). CDR3 residues: CASSTKTSSSREQYF. CDR3 DNA sequence: TGTGCCAGCAGTACCAAGACTAGCTCTTCGCGGGAGCAGTACTTC.